Following are 8 T cell receptor beta chains from one sample sequenced in a study of blood T cell repertoires in COVID-19 (dated by TCRdb to between 2020 and 2021). Library prep was done by the immunoSEQ multiplex PCR assay. The table was pulled from immuneACCESS by TCRdb, which kept in-frame rearrangements only. Such tables lose some clones; where checked, under half of the loss comes from unresolved V genes, and the rest has no known cause. In this sample the table shows some 19,000 clones, over 75% of which occur a single time. The ten most abundant clones make up about 6% of the sample. Sequenced material: peripheral blood. The receptors were gathered from a human donor in a cohort sampled during active COVID-19.

This chain uses TRBV11-2 with TRBJ2-2, with D uncertain. Germline V CDR1 and CDR2: SGHAT, FQNNGV. The V end lost 8 bases, the J end lost 7 bases, and 20 bases lay between the germline ends. This CDR3 is 15 amino acids long. The CDR3, as DNA: TGTGCCAGCTTTGGCGGCGTCGAAGGTGTCGGGGAGCTGTTTTTT. Amino acids: CASFGGVEGVGELFF.

The V call is TRBV27, the J call TRBJ1-4, with TRBD1 as a possible D gene (5 bases). The length of the CDR3 is 15 residues. CDR1 MNHEY and CDR2 SMNVEV come from the germline V gene (reference sequence). The V end was cut by 2 bases, the J end by 7 bases, with 14 bases between. This chain's CDR3 is CASSLSRVKGEKLFF. CDR3 sequence (DNA): TGTGCCAGCAGTTTAAGCAGGGTCAAGGGTGAAAAACTGTTTTTT.

This clone is termed medium-sized. This sequence joins TRBV25-1 and TRBJ2-7; 9 bases are a match to TRBD1. CDR3 length: 14 residues. The germline V gene encodes CDR1 MGHDK and CDR2 SYGVNS. Trimming cost V 4 bases and J 0 bases; bases outside gene matches: 1. CDR3 coding DNA: TGTGCCAGCAGTGGGACAGGGGCCTCCTACGAGCAGTACTTC. It translates to CASSGTGASYEQYF.

The chain is built from TRBV19 and TRBJ2-7; D uncertain. V lost 4 bases, J lost 3 bases, and 7 bases lay in between. The CDR3 runs to 12 residues. Germline assignment: CDR1 LNHDA and CDR2 SQIVND (reference sequence). The CDR3 loop is CASSSPVYEQYF. The CDR3 DNA reads TGTGCCAGTAGTAGTCCGGTCTACGAGCAGTACTTC.

The rearrangement joins TRBV28 to TRBJ2-7; the D gene is possibly TRBD2 (5 bases). CDR1 and CDR2 (germline): MDHEN, SYDVKM. V lost 4 bases to trimming and J lost 0 bases, with 10 bases between them. CDR3 size: 14 residues. The CDR3 DNA follows: TGTGCCAGCAGTTGGATAGCGAACTCCTACGAGCAGTACTTC. Encoded protein: CASSWIANSYEQYF. Based on the CDR3 plus reference TRBV28 and TRBJ2-7, the full variable domain is DVKVTQSSRYLVKRTGEKVFLECVQDMDHENMFWYRQDPGLGLRLIYFSYDVKMKEKGDIPEGYSVSREKKERFSLILESASTNQTSMYLCASSWIANSYEQYFGPGTRLTVT.

The chain uses TRBV14 and TRBJ2-3; 10 nucleotides line up with TRBD2. The germline CDR1 and CDR2 sequences are SGHDN and FVKESK. The J segment lost 5 bases and the V segment lost 6 bases, leaving 8 bases of the junction unmatched. The CDR3 runs to 15 residues. As DNA, the CDR3 is TGTGCCAGCAGACCTAGCGGGAGAGTCGGAGATACGCAGTATTTT. As protein: CASRPSGRVGDTQYF.

The chain has TRBV5-6 and TRBJ2-1; 9 bases are a match to TRBD2. The germline V gene encodes CDR1 SGHDT and CDR2 YYEEEE. The CDR3 totals 19 residues. With 4 bases clipped from V and 0 bases from J, the junction kept 14 bases outside the gene matches. In DNA form, the CDR3 reads TGTGCCAGCAGCCCACGAACTGAGACTAGCGGTCGCTCCTACAATGAGCAGTTCTTC. As protein: CASSPRTETSGRSYNEQFF.

Written as DNA, the CDR3 is TGTGCCAGCAGCTTTGGACTAGCGGGAGGGCCTGGGGCCAACGTCCTGACTTTC. Its protein product is CASSFGLAGGPGANVLTF. The chain has TRBV12-1 and TRBJ2-6; TRBD2 reflects the table's D call only, with no check against the DNA. TRBV12-1 is a pseudogene locus. This CDR3 is built from 18 residues.